One and the same sample provided the 7 T cell receptor beta chains below, sequenced in a study of CD8 T cells in ankylosing spondylitis. General study findings and limits: Roughly eight highly homologous variants made up a TCR beta motif that seemed to typify ankylosing spondylitis blood.

Antigen specificity for these receptors is unknown. TCRdb re-derived calls from the 5' RACE reads in MiXCR, one entry per CDR3 protein. This table holds around 490,000 distinct CDR3 sequences, over 4% found once. Material for sequencing was blood, either unsorted or a sorted T cell fraction (not recorded which). These receptors originate from a male donor with ankylosing spondylitis.

In its sample, this clonotype was seen many times. This chain links TRBV15 with TRBJ2-2; D could derive from TRBD1 or TRBD2 (5 bases each). V was shortened by 8 bases and J by 6 bases, with 7 bases between the two germline ends. Per the germline V gene, CDR1 is LNHNV and CDR2 is YYDKDF (reference sequence). The CDR3 has 11 residues. This CDR3 reads CATEGPGELFF. DNA for the CDR3: TGTGCCACCGAGGGACCCGGGGAGCTGTTTTTT.

Many counts were recorded for this clonotype. This chain connects TRBV20-1 to TRBJ2-1, with D tentatively TRBD1 (6 bases). The CDR3 runs to 11 residues. V lost 5 bases and J 10 bases, leaving 12 bases between the germline ends. Germline V gene data show CDR1 as DFQATT and CDR2 as SNEGSKA (reference sequence). CDR3 bases: TGCAGTGCTCACAGGGTCGGGGAGCAGTTCTTC. It is translated as CSAHRVGEQFF.

This clonotype was seen only a few times. The genes are TRBV4-3 and TRBJ2-3; a weak D match, TRBD2 (6 bases). There are 16 residues in the CDR3. The V gene's germline CDR1 is LGHNA and CDR2 YSLEER. V lost 4 bases and J 3 bases, leaving 17 bases between the germline ends. The CDR3 region is CASSPLGSGGTDTQYF. As DNA, the CDR3 is TGCGCCAGCAGCCCGTTGGGTAGCGGCGGGACAGATACGCAGTATTTT.

This clonotype was counted at least ten times. The V call is TRBV6-1, the J call TRBJ1-3, with a possible D match to TRBD1 (6 bases). Trimming stripped 6 bases from V and 0 bases from J, with 9 bases between. The length of the CDR3 is 14 residues. Germline CDR1 and CDR2: MNHNS and SASEGT. In DNA form, the CDR3 reads TGTGCCAGCAGGAAGGGGGGCTCTGGAAACACCATATATTTT. Its translation is CASRKGGSGNTIYF.

In DNA, the CDR3 is TGCAGTGCCTTCCGGGACCGACCCTACGAGCAGTACTTC. As protein: CSAFRDRPYEQYF. The chain employs TRBV20-1 and TRBJ2-7; TRBD1 or TRBD2 may be the D gene (5 bases each). The CDR3 is 13 amino acids. The germline CDR1 and CDR2 sequences are DFQATT and SNEGSKA (reference sequence). The V end was cut by 6 bases, the J end by 2 bases, with 14 bases between.

In its sample, this clonotype was seen a few times. This chain joins TRBV20-1 and TRBJ2-7; D gene unclear. Germline lookup yields CDR1 DFQATT and CDR2 SNEGSKA (reference sequence). The CDR3 consists of 15 residues. V was trimmed by 2 bases and J by 2 bases, leaving 16 bases between them. CDR3 nucleotide sequence: TGCAGTGCTAGATTCCCGGCCGCCCCCCCCTACGAGCAGTACTTC. It translates to CSARFPAAPPYEQYF.

The sample holds many counts of this clonotype. This chain connects TRBV20-1 to TRBJ1-1; TRBD1 agrees at 7 bases. The junction had 9 bases not matched to a gene; V was cut back by 4 bases and J by 1 base. Germline assignment: CDR1 DFQATT and CDR2 SNEGSKA (reference sequence). The CDR3 has 15 amino acids. CDR3 coding DNA: TGCAGTGCTAACACCCCGGGACAGACGAACACTGAAGCTTTCTTT. Translated, it gives CSANTPGQTNTEAFF.